Given below is one T cell receptor (beta chain) in context. This sample is drawn from a study of cytotoxic CD8 clonotypes in ibrutinib-treated CLL. The table came from immunoSEQ multiplex PCR; TCRdb's copy has only in-frame clones and leaves some out. The sample contains some 160,000 clones, about four fifths of which appear only once. The CDR3 has 18 residues. V lost 5 bases to trimming and J lost 2 bases, with 25 bases between them. Germline assignment: CDR1 SGHVT and CDR2 SQSDAQ. The chain employs TRBV7-4 and TRBJ2-7, with D possibly TRBD2 on 6 matching bases. The sequencing used PBMCs, collected after 12 months of ibrutinib treatment. The source is a human donor with chronic lymphocytic leukemia. Here the CDR3 reads CASSPPGGPIHKAYEQYF. The CDR3 DNA is TGTGCCAGCAGCCCCCCCGGGGGACCCATTCATAAAGCCTACGAGCAGTACTTC.